The rows below give T cell receptor beta chains drawn from one sample of a study of shared T cell receptors in the human thymus. The table came from immunoSEQ multiplex PCR; TCRdb's copy has only in-frame clones and leaves some out. The sample lists around 730,000 clones, approximately 83% seen once, with 0.0095% to 0.011% in the top ten. Separately, the same data were catalogued under a study of human thymus T cells.

The sample was thymocytes. Every receptor here comes from a girl younger than two with a congenital heart defect. The CDR3 runs from the conserved cysteine through the conserved F or W. D genes are given only for firm matches. Expanded clones are given a class, and other clones once, few, many or no size at all.

cdr3_nt,cdr3_aa,clone_size,v_call,j_call,d_call
TGTGCCAGCTCAACCACAACGGGACGGGGGGGGTACACTGAAGCTTTCTTT,CASSTTTGRGGYTEAFF,-,TRBV18,TRBJ1-1,-
TGTGCCAGCAGCCGGGACAGGGAGAATCAGCCCCAGCATTTT,CASSRDRENQPQHF,-,TRBV5-5,TRBJ1-5,TRBD1
TGCGCCAGCAGCCACAGGGCGGGGCACACTGAAGCTTTCTTT,CASSHRAGHTEAFF,-,TRBV4-1,TRBJ1-1,-
TGCGCCAGCAGTGCACTAGCGGGGGCCTACGAGCAGTACTTC,CASSALAGAYEQYF,once,TRBV10-2,TRBJ2-7,TRBD2
TGTGCCAGCAGACGGACTGTCCACGAGCAGTACTTC,CASRRTVHEQYF,-,TRBV28,TRBJ2-7,-
TGTGCCAGTAGTAGAGAGGGACAGGTGGGAGGTGAAAAACTGTTTTTT,CASSREGQVGGEKLFF,-,TRBV19,TRBJ1-4,TRBD1
TGTGCCAGCAGCTCCTGTATACTACAGGGCGGGTACTATGGCTACACCTTC,CASSSCILQGGYYGYTF,once,TRBV5-4,TRBJ1-2,-
TGTGCCATTAGGGACAGCAATAGCAATCAGCCCCAGCATTTT,CAIRDSNSNQPQHF,-,TRBV19,TRBJ1-5,TRBD1
TGTGCCATCAGTGAGCCCACCCCGGACAGAGATAACTATGGCTACACCTTC,CAISEPTPDRDNYGYTF,-,TRBV10-3,TRBJ1-2,-
TGTGCCATCGGGCCCCCTCCGCTCGACACTGAGCAGTTCTTC,CAIGPPPLDTEQFF,-,TRBV10-3,TRBJ2-1,-
TGTGCCAGCAGCCCAAAAGGACAGGGGCCCTACGAGCAGTACTTC,CASSPKGQGPYEQYF,few,TRBV5-6,TRBJ2-7,TRBD1
TGCGCCAGCAGCCAAGATGTTTACGGGGGGCCCCCGAATACGCAGTATTTT,CASSQDVYGGPPNTQYF,-,TRBV4-3,TRBJ2-3,-
TGTGCCAGCAGCCAAGAAGTGTCCCCCACTCATCGAAAACTGTTTTTT,CASSQEVSPTHRKLFF,-,TRBV4-2,TRBJ1-4,-
TGTGCCACCGATGGGGCGCGGGGCTACACCTTC,CATDGARGYTF,-,TRBV6-6,TRBJ1-2,-
TGTGCCAGCAGCTCGGCGGGACAGCCCCAGCATTTT,CASSSAGQPQHF,-,TRBV28,TRBJ1-5,-
TGTGCCAGCAGCCCTGGAGGGGCGGACACTGAAGCTTTCTTT,CASSPGGADTEAFF,once,TRBV5-6,TRBJ1-1,-
TGTGCCAGCAGACCCACAGGGAAGACTGAAGCTTTCTTT,CASRPTGKTEAFF,-,TRBV6-5,TRBJ1-1,-
TGTGCCAGCAGCCGAGTTGGCGACAGTTCCTCTGGAAACACCATATATTTT,CASSRVGDSSSGNTIYF,-,TRBV14,TRBJ1-3,-
TGTGCCAGCAGCCCCCAGGGACAGAGGAACACTGAAGCTTTCTTT,CASSPQGQRNTEAFF,-,TRBV13,TRBJ1-1,TRBD1
TGTGCCAGCAGCTTAGCCCCGGGACAGAGATACGAGCAGTACTTC,CASSLAPGQRYEQYF,-,TRBV7-2,TRBJ2-7,TRBD1
TGTGCCAGCAGCCGGGGGGTACGAGGGCGAGAGACCCAGTACTTC,CASSRGVRGRETQYF,-,TRBV5-5,TRBJ2-5,TRBD2
TGTGCCAGCTCACCACCGACGGGACAGACAATCGATTACGAGCAGTACTTC,CASSPPTGQTIDYEQYF,-,TRBV18,TRBJ2-7,TRBD1
TGCGCCAGCAGCTTGGATCGGGTGTGGGCCGACAGGTTCGAGCAGTACTTC,CASSLDRVWADRFEQYF,-,TRBV5-1,TRBJ2-7,-
TGTGCCAGCACTGAGGAGACGGTAATATCTGAAGCTTTCTTT,CASTEETVISEAFF,once,TRBV6-1,TRBJ1-1,-
TGTGCCAGCAGTTTATCGGGGGGAGATTACGCCTACGAGCAGTACTTC,CASSLSGGDYAYEQYF,-,TRBV27,TRBJ2-7,-
TGTGCCATCAGTGAGGGGACAACCCCCGAGCAGTACTTC,CAISEGTTPEQYF,-,TRBV10-3,TRBJ2-7,-
TGTGCCAGCAGCTCCGTGAACAGGGACACTGAAGCTTTCTTT,CASSSVNRDTEAFF,-,TRBV13,TRBJ1-1,-
TGTGCCAGCAGGCCACAGGGAAGCAATCAGCCCCAGCATTTT,CASRPQGSNQPQHF,-,TRBV7-6,TRBJ1-5,-
TGTGCCAGCAGCGTAGGTGTAGCGGGGTTGGCAGATACGCAGTATTTT,CASSVGVAGLADTQYF,-,TRBV9,TRBJ2-3,TRBD2
TGCGCCAGCACGATCCACCGTGGTGGGCTGAAGCAAGAGACCCAGTACTTC,CASTIHRGGLKQETQYF,-,TRBV5-1,TRBJ2-5,-
TGTGCCAGCAGCAATCGAACAGGGGTCGGTCAGCCCCAGCATTTT,CASSNRTGVGQPQHF,-,TRBV21-1,TRBJ1-5,-
TGTGCCAGCAGCGAACTCCACACTAGCGGGGGGGCCACAAACCCACAAGAGACCCAGTACTTC,CASSELHTSGGATNPQETQYF,-,TRBV16,TRBJ2-5,TRBD2
TGTGCCACCCTTCCAGGTCCGGGGGAGCTGTTTTTT,CATLPGPGELFF,-,TRBV19,TRBJ2-2,-
TGCGCCAGCAGCTTGTTCCTCGCAGGGGCCTCTAGCACAGATACGCAGTATTTT,CASSLFLAGASSTDTQYF,-,TRBV5-1,TRBJ2-3,-
TGTGCCAGCAACACGGGACAGGGCCATTCACCCCTCCACTTT,CASNTGQGHSPLHF,-,TRBV6-6,TRBJ1-6,TRBD1
TGTGCCAGCAGCAAAATACCGGGACAGGGGGCAGATACGCAGTATTTT,CASSKIPGQGADTQYF,-,TRBV7-8,TRBJ2-3,TRBD1